The sequence of this T cell receptor (beta chain) was determined in a study of vaccination and CD4 T cells after COVID-19. Study information: Four females and six males made up the convalescents, with two Hispanic. The peptides that stimulated the cells were overlapping spike peptides from SARS-CoV-2, HCoV-NL63, HCoV-OC43 and HCoV-229E.

An Oncomine TCR Beta short-read assay was used to sequence the DNA from cultured CD4+ T cells. After culture, CD4+ T cells served as the source for genomic DNA extraction. TCRdb itself ran the PCR reads through MiXCR, one entry per CDR3 protein. The table includes more than 12,000 distinct CDR3 sequences, roughly 74% detected once. A remark on this clonotype: Its target is unknown.

Trimming removed 3 bases from V and 4 bases from J; junction bases left unmatched: 9. The CDR3 length is 16 residues. CDR1 is LNHNV, CDR2 YYDKDF, per germline (reference sequence). Noted treatment: roughly 10-day PBMC culture with coronavirus spike peptide pools or control peptides (ViraFEST assay). The receptor's source is a human donor who received a COVID-19 vaccine. The rearrangement links TRBV15 to TRBJ2-5, with 9 bases aligning to TRBD1. The material was CD4+ T cells from blood, cultured in vitro, obtained after SARS-CoV-2 vaccination. The chain's CDR3 is CATSRPPGQGGETQYF. The CDR3 nucleotides read TGTGCCACCAGCAGGCCCCCGGGACAGGGAGGAGAGACCCAGTACTTC.